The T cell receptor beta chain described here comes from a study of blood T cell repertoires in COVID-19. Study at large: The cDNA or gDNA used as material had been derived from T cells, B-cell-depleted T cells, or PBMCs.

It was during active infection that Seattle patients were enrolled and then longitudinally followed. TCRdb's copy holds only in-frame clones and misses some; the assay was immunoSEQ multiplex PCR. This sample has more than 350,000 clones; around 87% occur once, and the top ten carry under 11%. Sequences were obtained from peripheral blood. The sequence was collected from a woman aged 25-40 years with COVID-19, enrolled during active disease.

CDR3 protein: CASDRQDSNYGYTF. CDR3 nucleotide sequence: TGTGCCAGCGATAGACAGGACTCTAACTATGGCTACACCTTC. The chain employs TRBV28 and TRBJ1-2; tentative D call: TRBD1 (6 bases). This CDR3 spans 14 amino acids. Trimming pared 8 bases from V and 0 bases from J, leaving 13 bases between. Germline values: CDR1 MDHEN, CDR2 SYDVKM.